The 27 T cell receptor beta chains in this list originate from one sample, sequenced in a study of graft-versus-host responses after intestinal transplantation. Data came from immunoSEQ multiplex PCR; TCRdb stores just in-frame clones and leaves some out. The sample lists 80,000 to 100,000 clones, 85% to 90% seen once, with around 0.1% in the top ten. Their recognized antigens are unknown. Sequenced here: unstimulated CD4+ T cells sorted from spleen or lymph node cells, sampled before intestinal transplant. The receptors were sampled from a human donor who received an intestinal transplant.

In DNA, the CDR3 is TGTGCCAGCAGCTTGGTCTGGGCAGAGAATATGAACACTGAAGCTTTCTTT. It specifies CASSLVWAENMNTEAFF. The chain is built from TRBV5-6 and TRBJ1-1; D is ambiguous. CDR3 length equals 17 residues. The V end lost 0 bases, the J end lost 0 bases, and 15 bases lay between the germline ends. Germline assignment: CDR1 SGHDT and CDR2 YYEEEE.

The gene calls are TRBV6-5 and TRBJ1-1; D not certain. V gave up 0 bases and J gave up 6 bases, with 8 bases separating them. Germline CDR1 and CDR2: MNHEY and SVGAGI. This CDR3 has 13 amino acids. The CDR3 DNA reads TGTGCCAGCAGTTACTCCCACGGGGCTGAAGCTTTCTTT. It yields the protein CASSYSHGAEAFF.

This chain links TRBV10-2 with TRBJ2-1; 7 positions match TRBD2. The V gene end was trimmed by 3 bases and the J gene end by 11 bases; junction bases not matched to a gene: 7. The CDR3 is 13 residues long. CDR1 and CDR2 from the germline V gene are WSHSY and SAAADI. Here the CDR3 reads CASSDPRLAQQFF. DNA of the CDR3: TGCGCCAGCAGTGACCCAAGACTAGCACAGCAGTTCTTC.

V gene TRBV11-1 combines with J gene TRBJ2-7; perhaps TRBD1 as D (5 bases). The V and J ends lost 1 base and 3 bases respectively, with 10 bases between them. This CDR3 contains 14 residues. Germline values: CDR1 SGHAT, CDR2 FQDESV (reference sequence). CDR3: CASSLEQGNYEQYF. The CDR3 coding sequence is TGTGCCAGCAGCTTAGAGCAGGGAAACTACGAGCAGTACTTC.

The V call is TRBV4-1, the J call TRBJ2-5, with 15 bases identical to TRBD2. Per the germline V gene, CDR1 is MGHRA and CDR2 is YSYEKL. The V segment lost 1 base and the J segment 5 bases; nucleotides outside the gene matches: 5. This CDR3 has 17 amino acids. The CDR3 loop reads CASSQGTSGGAGETQYF. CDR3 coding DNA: TGCGCCAGCAGCCAAGGGACTAGCGGGGGGGCGGGGGAGACCCAGTACTTC.

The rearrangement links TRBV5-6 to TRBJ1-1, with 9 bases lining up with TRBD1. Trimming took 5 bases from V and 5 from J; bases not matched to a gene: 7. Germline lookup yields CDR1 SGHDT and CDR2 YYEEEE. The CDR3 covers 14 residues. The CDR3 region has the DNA TGTGCCAGCAGGGTACAGGGGGCGTGGACTGAAGCTTTCTTT. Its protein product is CASRVQGAWTEAFF.

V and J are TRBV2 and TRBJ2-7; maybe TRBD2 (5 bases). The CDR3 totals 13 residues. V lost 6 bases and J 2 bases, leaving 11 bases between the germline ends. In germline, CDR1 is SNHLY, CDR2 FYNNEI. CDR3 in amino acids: CASREDRTYEQYF. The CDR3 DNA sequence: TGTGCCAGCAGGGAGGACCGGACCTACGAGCAGTACTTC.

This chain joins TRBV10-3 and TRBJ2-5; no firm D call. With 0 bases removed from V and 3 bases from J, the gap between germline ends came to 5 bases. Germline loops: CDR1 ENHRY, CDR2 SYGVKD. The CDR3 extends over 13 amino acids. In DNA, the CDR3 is TGTGCCATCAGTGAGTCACCGGAAGAGACCCAGTACTTC. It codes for CAISESPEETQYF.

The CDR3 is CASSPRDGQGGYEQYF. CDR3 sequence (DNA): TGTGCCAGCAGCCCACGGGACGGACAGGGGGGCTACGAGCAGTACTTC. This rearrangement joins TRBV7-8 to TRBJ2-7, with 10 nucleotides matching TRBD1. CDR3 length equals 16 residues. V was clipped by 5 bases and J by 3 bases; unmatched bases: 10. The germline gives CDR1 SGHVS, CDR2 FQNEAQ.

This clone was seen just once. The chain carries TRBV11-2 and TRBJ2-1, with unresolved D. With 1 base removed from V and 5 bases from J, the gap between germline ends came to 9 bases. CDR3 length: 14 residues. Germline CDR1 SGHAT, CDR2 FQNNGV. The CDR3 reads CASSLAQVNNEQFF. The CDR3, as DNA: TGTGCCAGCAGCTTAGCGCAGGTAAACAATGAGCAGTTCTTC.

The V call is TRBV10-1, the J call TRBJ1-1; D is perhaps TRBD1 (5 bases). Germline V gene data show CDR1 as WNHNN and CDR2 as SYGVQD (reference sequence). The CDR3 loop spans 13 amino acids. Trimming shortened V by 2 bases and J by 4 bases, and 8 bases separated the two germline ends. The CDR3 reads CASSEGGGTEAFF. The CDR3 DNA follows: TGCGCCAGCAGTGAGGGGGGAGGCACTGAAGCTTTCTTT.

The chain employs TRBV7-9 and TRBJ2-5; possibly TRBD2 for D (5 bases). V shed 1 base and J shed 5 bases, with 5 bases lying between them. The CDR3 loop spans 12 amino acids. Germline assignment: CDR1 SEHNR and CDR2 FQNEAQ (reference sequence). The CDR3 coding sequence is TGTGCCAGCAGCTTAGGGGAGGAGACCCAGTACTTC. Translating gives CASSLGEETQYF. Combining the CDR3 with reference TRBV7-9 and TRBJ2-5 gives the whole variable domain DTGVSQNPRHKITKRGQNVTFRCDPISEHNRLYWYRQTLGQGPEFLTYFQNEAQLEKSRLLSDRFSAERPKGSFSTLEIQRTEQGDSAMYLCASSLGEETQYFGPGTRLLVL.

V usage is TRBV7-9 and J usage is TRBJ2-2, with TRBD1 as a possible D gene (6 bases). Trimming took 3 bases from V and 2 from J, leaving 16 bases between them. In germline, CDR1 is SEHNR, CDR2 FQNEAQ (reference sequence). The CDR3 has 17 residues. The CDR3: CASSFFTGTHNTGELFF. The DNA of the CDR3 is TGTGCCAGCAGCTTCTTTACCGGGACACATAACACCGGGGAGCTGTTTTTT.

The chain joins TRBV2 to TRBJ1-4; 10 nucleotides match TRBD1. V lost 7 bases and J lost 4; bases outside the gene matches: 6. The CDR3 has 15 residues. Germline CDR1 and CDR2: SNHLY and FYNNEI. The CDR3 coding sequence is TGTGCCAGCACCGTCCGGGACAGGGGTAATGAAAAACTGTTTTTT. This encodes CASTVRDRGNEKLFF.

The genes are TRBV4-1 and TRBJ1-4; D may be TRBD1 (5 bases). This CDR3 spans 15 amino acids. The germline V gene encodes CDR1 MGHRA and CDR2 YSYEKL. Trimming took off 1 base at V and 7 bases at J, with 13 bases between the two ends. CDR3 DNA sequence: TGCGCCAGCAGCCAAGCAGGGTCTATAACTGAAAAACTGTTTTTT. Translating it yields CASSQAGSITEKLFF.

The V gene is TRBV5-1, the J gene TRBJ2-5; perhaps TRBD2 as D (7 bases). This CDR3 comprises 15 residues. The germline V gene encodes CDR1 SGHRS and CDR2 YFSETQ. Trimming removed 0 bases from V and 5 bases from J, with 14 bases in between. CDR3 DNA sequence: TGCGCCAGCAGCTTGGAGGGGGGGCCTTGGGAGACCCAGTACTTC. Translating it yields CASSLEGGPWETQYF. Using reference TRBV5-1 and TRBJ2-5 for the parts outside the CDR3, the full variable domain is KAGVTQTPRYLIKTRGQQVTLSCSPISGHRSVSWYQQTPGQGLQFLFEYFSETQRNKGNFPGRFSGRQFSNSRSEMNVSTLELGDSALYLCASSLEGGPWETQYFGPGTRLLVL.

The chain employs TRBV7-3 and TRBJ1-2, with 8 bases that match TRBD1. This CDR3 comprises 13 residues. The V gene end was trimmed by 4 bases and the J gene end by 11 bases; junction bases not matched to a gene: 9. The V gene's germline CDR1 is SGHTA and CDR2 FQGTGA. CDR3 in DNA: TGTGCCAGCAGCTCCGGACAGGGAGATAGGTACACCTTC. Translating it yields CASSSGQGDRYTF.

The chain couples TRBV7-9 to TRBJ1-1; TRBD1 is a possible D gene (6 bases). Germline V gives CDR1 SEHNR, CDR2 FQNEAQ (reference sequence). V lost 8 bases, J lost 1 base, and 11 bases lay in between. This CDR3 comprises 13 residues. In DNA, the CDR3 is TGTGCCAGCTCACAGGGACCGAACACTGAAGCTTTCTTT. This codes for CASSQGPNTEAFF.

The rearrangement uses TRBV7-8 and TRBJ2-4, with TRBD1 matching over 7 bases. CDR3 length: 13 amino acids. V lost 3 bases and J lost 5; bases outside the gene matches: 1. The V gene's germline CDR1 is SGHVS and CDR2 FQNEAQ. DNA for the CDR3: TGTGCCAGCAGCTTCGGACAGGAAAACATTCAGTACTTC. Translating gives CASSFGQENIQYF.

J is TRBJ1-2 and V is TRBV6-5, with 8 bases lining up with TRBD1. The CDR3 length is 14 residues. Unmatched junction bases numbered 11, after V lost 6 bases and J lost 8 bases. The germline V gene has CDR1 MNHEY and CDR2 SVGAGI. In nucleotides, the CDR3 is TGTGCCAGCAGCCAACTCCAGGGGGCGCGGGGCTACACCTTC. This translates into CASSQLQGARGYTF.

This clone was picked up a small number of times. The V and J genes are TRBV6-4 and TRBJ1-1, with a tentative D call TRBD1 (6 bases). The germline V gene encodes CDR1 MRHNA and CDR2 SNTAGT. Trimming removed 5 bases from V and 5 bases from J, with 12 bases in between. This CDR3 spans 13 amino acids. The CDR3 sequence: CASSTGTGTEAFF. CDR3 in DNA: TGTGCCAGCAGTACAGGGACGGGGACTGAAGCTTTCTTT.

The CDR3 sequence is CASISSQGVGNTIYF. The CDR3 bases are TGCGCCAGTATTTCCTCCCAGGGGGTGGGAAACACCATATATTTT. The rearrangement joins TRBV5-1 to TRBJ1-3; 7 nucleotides align to TRBD1. The CDR3 consists of 15 residues. Germline V CDR1 and CDR2: SGHRS, YFSETQ. The V gene end was trimmed by 8 bases and the J gene end by 4 bases; junction bases not matched to a gene: 12.

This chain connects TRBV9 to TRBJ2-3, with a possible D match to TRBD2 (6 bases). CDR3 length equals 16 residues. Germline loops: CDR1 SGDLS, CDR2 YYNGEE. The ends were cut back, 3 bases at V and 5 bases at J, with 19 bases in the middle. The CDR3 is CASSGGKTSLGDTQYF. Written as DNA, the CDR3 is TGTGCCAGCAGCGGAGGGAAGACTAGTCTAGGAGATACGCAGTATTTT.

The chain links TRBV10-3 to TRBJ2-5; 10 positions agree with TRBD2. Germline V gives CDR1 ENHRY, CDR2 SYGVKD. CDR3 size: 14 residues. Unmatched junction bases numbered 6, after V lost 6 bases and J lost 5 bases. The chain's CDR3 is CAISTSGLAETQYF. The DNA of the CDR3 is TGTGCCATCAGCACATCGGGACTAGCGGAGACCCAGTACTTC.

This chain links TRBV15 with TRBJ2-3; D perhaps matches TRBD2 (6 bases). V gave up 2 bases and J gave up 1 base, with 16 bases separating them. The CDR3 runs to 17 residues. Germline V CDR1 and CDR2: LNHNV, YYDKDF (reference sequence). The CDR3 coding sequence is TGTGCCACCAGCAGAAGACTAGGCCAAGTTGGCACAGATACGCAGTATTTT. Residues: CATSRRLGQVGTDTQYF.

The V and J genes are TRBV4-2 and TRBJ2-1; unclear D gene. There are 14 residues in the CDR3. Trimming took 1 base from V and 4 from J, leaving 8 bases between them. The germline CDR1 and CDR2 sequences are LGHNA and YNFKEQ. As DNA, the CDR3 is TGTGCCAGCAGCCAAGGCCAGTCATACAATGAGCAGTTCTTC. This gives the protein CASSQGQSYNEQFF.

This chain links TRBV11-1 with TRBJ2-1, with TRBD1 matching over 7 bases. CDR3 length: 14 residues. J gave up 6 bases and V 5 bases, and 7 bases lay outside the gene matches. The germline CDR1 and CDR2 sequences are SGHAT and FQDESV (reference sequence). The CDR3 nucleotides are TGTGCCAGCAGCGGTGACAGGGCGATCAATGAGCAGTTCTTC. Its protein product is CASSGDRAINEQFF.